This T cell receptor (beta chain) was obtained from a study of blood T cell repertoires in COVID-19. On the study more broadly: Both acute and convalescent COVID-19 samples were obtained from the United States, Italy and Spain. Sample material is recorded as cDNA or gDNA derived from T cells, B-cell-depleted T cells, or PBMCs.

This clone was seen a handful of times. Per the authors' pipeline: Researchers report that nucleated cell counts were estimated from reference gene primer amplification. Sequencing was performed with immunoSEQ multiplex PCR; in TCRdb, only in-frame clones are kept and a portion is missing. D and trimming were read from the DNA, whereas the V and J calls and clone size are those reported in that table. The data hold 95,000 to 100,000 clones, with approximately 81% observed a single time. The CDR3 is 12 amino acids. The V end was cut by 5 bases, the J end by 2 bases, with 6 bases between. Germline CDR1 MNHEY, CDR2 SVGAGI.

Sample: peripheral blood. The TCR sequence derives from a woman in her seventies with active or convalescent COVID-19. V is TRBV6-5 and J is TRBJ1-1; D gene ambiguous. The CDR3 spells CASSPFNTEAFF. CDR3 nucleotides: TGTGCCAGCAGTCCCTTCAACACTGAAGCTTTCTTT.